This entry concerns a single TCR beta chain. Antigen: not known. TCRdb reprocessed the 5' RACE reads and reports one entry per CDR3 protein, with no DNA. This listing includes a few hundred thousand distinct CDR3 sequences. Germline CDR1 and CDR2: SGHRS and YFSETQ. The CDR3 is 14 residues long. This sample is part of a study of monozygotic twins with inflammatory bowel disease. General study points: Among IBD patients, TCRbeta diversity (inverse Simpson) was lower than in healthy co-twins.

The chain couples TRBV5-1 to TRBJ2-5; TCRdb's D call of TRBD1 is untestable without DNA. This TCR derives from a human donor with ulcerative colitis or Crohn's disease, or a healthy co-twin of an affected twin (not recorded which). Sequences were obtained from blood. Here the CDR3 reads CASRLSTTGETQYF.